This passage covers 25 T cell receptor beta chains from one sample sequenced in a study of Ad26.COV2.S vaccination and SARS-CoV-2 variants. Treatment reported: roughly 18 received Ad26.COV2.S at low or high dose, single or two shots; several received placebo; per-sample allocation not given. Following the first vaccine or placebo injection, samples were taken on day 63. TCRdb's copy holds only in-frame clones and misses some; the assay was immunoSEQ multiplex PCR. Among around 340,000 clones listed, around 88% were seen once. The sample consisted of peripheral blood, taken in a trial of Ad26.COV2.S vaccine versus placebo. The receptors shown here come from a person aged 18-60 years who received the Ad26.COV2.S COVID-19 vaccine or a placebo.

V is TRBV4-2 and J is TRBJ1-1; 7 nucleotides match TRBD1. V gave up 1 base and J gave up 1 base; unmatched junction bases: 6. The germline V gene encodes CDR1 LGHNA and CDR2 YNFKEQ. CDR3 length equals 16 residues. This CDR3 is CASSQGVDRANTEAFF. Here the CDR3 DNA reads TGTGCCAGCAGCCAAGGGGTCGACAGGGCGAACACTGAAGCTTTCTTT.

The CDR3 nucleotides read TGTGCCAGCAGCTGGATGGGCAGGGATTACGAGCAGTACTTC. Its protein product is CASSWMGRDYEQYF. The chain has TRBV6-6 and TRBJ2-7; D might be TRBD1 (5 bases). The V gene lost 6 bases and the J gene lost 4 bases, with 16 bases spanning the gap. Germline assignment: CDR1 MNHNY and CDR2 SVGAGI (reference sequence). The CDR3 extends over 14 amino acids.

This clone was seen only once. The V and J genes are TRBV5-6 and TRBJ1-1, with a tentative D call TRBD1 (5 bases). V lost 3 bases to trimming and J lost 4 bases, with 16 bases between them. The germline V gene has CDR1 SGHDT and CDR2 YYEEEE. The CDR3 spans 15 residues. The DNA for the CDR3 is TGTGCCAGCAGCTCCTCGCCGGGGGGAGGCACTGAAGCTTTCTTT. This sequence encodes CASSSSPGGGTEAFF.

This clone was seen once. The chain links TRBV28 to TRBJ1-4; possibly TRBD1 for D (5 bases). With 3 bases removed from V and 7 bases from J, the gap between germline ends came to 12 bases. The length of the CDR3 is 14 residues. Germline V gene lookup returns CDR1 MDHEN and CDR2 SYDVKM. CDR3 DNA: TGTGCCAGCAGTTTTTCAGGGTTCGGTGAAAAACTGTTTTTT. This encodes CASSFSGFGEKLFF.

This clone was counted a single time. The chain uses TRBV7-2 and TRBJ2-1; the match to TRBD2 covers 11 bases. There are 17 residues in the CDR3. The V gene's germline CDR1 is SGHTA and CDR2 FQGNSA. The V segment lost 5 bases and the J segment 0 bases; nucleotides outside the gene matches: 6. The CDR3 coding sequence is TGTGCCAGCAGCCAGAGACTAGCGGGGAGCTCCTACAATGAGCAGTTCTTC. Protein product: CASSQRLAGSSYNEQFF.

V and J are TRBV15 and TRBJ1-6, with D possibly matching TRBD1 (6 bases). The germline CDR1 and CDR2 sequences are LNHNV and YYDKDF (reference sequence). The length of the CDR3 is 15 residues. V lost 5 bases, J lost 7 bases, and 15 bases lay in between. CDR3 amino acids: CATSRGRGPNSPLHF. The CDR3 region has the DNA TGTGCCACCAGCCGCGGCAGGGGCCCAAATTCACCCCTCCACTTT. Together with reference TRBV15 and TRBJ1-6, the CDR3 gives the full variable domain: DAMVIQNPRYQVTQFGKPVTLSCSQTLNHNVMYWYQQKSSQAPKLLFHYYDKDFNNEADTPDNFQSRRPNTSFCFLDIRSPGLGDTAMYLCATSRGRGPNSPLHFGNGTRLTVT.

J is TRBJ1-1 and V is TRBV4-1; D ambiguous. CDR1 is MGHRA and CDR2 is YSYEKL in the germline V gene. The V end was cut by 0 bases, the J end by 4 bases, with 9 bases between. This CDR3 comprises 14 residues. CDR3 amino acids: CASSQDPQVTEAFF. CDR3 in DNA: TGCGCCAGCAGCCAAGATCCCCAGGTCACTGAAGCTTTCTTT.

DNA of the CDR3: TGTGCCAGCAGTGGGAGAGTCAGCTATGGCTACACCTTC. This gives the protein CASSGRVSYGYTF. This rearrangement joins TRBV2 to TRBJ1-2; D gene uncertain. CDR3 length: 13 amino acids. Germline CDR1 SNHLY, CDR2 FYNNEI. V lost 4 bases, J lost 4 bases, and 10 bases lay in between. Full variable domain (rest looked up from reference TRBV2 and TRBJ1-2): EPEVTQTPSHQVTQMGQEVILRCVPISNHLYFYWYRQILGQKVEFLVSFYNNEISEKSEIFDDQFSVERPDGSNFTLKIRSTKLEDSAMYFCASSGRVSYGYTFGSGTRLTVV.

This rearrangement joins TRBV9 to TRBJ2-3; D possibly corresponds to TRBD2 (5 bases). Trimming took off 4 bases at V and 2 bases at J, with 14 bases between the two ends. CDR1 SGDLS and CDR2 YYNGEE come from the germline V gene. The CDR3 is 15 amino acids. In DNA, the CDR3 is TGTGCCAGCAGCCCGAACTCGGGGTCCACAGATACGCAGTATTTT. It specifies CASSPNSGSTDTQYF. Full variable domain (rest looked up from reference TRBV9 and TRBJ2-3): DSGVTQTPKHLITATGQRVTLRCSPRSGDLSVYWYQQSLDQGLQFLIQYYNGEERAKGNILERFSAQQFPDLHSELNLSSLELGDSALYFCASSPNSGSTDTQYFGPGTRLTVL.

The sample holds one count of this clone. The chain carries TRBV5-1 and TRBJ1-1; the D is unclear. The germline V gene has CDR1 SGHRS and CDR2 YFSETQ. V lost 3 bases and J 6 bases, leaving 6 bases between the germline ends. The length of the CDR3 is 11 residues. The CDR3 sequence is CASSSGAEAFF. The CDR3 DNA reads TGCGCCAGCAGCTCGGGAGCTGAAGCTTTCTTT.

The CDR3 DNA sequence: TGTGCCAGCAGCTCCCCGGGACTAGCGGTTGGGGAGAATAATGAGCAGTTCTTC. As protein: CASSSPGLAVGENNEQFF. V and J are TRBV7-9 and TRBJ2-1; TRBD2 matches at 11 bases. After removal of 4 bases from V and 7 bases from J, the junction contained 15 bases not matched to a gene. The CDR3 is made up of 18 amino acids. The V gene's germline CDR1 is SEHNR and CDR2 FQNEAQ (reference sequence).

The CDR3 reads CASSEARGSSTDTQYF. CDR3 DNA: TGTGCCAGCAGTGAAGCGCGGGGGTCTAGCACAGATACGCAGTATTTT. The V and J genes are TRBV2 and TRBJ2-3; TRBD2 aligns across 7 bases. CDR1 and CDR2 (germline): SNHLY, FYNNEI. The junction had 3 bases not matched to a gene; V was cut back by 0 bases and J by 0 bases. The CDR3 extends over 16 amino acids.

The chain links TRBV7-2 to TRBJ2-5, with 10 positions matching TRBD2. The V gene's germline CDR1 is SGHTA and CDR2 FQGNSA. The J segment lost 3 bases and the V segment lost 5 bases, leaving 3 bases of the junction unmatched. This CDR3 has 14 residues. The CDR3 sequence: CASSAGLAEETQYF. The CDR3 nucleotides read TGTGCCAGCAGCGCCGGACTAGCGGAAGAGACCCAGTACTTC.

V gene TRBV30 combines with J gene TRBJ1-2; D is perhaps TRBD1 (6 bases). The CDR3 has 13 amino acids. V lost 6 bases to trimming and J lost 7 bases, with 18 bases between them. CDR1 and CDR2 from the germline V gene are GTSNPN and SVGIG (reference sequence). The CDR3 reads CACSPLGAGGYTF. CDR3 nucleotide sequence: TGTGCCTGTTCCCCCCTGGGGGCTGGTGGCTACACCTTC.

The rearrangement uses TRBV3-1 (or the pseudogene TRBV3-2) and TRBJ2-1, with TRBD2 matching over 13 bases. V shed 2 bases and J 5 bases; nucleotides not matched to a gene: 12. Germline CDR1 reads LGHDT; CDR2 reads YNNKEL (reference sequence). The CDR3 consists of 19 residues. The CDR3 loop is CASSQNAGLAGVWDNEQFF. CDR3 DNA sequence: TGTGCCAGCAGCCAAAATGCAGGACTAGCGGGAGTCTGGGACAATGAGCAGTTCTTC.

The CDR3, as DNA: TGTGCCAGCAGCACCGCCTCTAGCGGGAGCTGGGGGGAAACCTACGAGCAGTACTTC. Protein sequence: CASSTASSGSWGETYEQYF. The V gene is TRBV11-3, the J gene TRBJ2-7; TRBD2 matches at 10 bases. The V gene end was trimmed by 5 bases and the J gene end by 2 bases; junction bases not matched to a gene: 18. This CDR3 comprises 19 residues. Germline V CDR1 and CDR2: SGHNT, YENEEA.

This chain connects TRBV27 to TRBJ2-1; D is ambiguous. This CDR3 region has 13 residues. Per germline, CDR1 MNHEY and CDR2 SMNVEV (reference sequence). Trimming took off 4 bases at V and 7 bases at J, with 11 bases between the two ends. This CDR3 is CASSSIGVNEQFF. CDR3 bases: TGTGCCAGCAGTTCGATCGGAGTAAATGAGCAGTTCTTC.

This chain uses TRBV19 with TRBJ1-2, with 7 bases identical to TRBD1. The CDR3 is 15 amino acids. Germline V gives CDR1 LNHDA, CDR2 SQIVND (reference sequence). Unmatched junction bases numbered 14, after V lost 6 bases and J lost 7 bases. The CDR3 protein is CASSPDADRESGYTF. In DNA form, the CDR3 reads TGTGCCAGTAGCCCTGACGCCGACAGGGAAAGTGGCTACACCTTC.

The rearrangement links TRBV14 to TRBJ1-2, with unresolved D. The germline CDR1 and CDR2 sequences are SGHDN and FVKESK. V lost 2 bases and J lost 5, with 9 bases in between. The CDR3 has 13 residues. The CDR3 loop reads CASSQTRDYGYTF. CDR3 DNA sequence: TGTGCCAGCAGCCAAACGAGAGATTATGGCTACACCTTC.

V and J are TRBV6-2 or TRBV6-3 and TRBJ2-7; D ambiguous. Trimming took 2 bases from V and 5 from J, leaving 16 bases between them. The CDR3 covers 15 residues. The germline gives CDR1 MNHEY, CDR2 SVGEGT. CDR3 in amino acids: CASSYDDPMGNEQYF. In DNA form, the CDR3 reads TGTGCCAGCAGTTACGACGACCCCATGGGCAACGAGCAGTACTTC.

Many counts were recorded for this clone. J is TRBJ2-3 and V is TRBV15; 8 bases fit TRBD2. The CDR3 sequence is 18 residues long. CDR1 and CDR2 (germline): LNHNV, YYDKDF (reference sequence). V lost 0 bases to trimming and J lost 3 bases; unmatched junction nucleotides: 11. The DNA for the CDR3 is TGTGCCACCAGCAGAGATCTAGAGGTGCTAGCGGGTACAGATACGCAGTATTTT. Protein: CATSRDLEVLAGTDTQYF. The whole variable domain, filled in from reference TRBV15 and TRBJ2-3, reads DAMVIQNPRYQVTQFGKPVTLSCSQTLNHNVMYWYQQKSSQAPKLLFHYYDKDFNNEADTPDNFQSRRPNTSFCFLDIRSPGLGDTAMYLCATSRDLEVLAGTDTQYFGPGTRLTVL.

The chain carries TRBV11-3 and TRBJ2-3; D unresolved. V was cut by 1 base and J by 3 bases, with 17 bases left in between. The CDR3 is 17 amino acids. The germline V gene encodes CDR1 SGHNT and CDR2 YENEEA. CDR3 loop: CASSLGKADEETDTQYF. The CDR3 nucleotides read TGTGCCAGCAGCTTAGGGAAGGCGGATGAGGAGACAGATACGCAGTATTTT.

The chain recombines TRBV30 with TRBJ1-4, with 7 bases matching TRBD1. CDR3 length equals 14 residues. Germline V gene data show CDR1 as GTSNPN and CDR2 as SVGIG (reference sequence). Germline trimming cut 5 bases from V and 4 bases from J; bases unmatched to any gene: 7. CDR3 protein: CAWSLTGDNEKLFF. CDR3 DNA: TGTGCCTGGTCCCTTACAGGGGATAATGAAAAACTGTTTTTT.

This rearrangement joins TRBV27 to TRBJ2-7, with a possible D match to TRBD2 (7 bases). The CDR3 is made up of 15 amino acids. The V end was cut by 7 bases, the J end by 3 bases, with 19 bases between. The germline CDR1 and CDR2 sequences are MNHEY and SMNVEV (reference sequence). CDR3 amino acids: CASTRRGGDHYEQYF. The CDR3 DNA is TGTGCCAGCACTCGCCGAGGGGGGGACCACTACGAGCAGTACTTC.

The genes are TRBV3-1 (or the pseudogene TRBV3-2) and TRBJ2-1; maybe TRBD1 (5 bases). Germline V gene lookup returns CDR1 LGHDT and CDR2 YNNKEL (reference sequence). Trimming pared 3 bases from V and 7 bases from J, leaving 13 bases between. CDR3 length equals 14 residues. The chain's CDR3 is CASSQDTLENEQFF. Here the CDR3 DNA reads TGTGCCAGCAGCCAGGACACACTGGAGAATGAGCAGTTCTTC.